The present T cell receptor (beta chain) was sequenced within a study of sequential checkpoint blockade in melanoma. Sequencing was performed with immunoSEQ multiplex PCR; in TCRdb, only in-frame clones are kept and a portion is missing. The sample shows 17,000 or so clones, around two thirds of them seen only once. This CDR3 is built from 15 residues. V dropped 6 bases and J dropped 6 bases, with 20 bases sitting between them. Germline CDR1 is MDHEN and CDR2 is SYDVKM. The treatment is: randomized to nivolumab then ipilimumab (arm A) or the reverse (arm B). DNA-damaging chemotherapy had not been given to any patient beforehand.

The chain carries TRBV28 and TRBJ1-1; D remains ambiguous. The sample was CD8+ T cells sorted from blood (inferred from file names), taken from a patient given nivolumab and ipilimumab in sequence. This clonotype originated in a human donor with melanoma. CDR3 nucleotides: TGTGCCAGCAGCCCATCCGAGGGCCCGCCTCCTGAAGCTTTCTTT. Amino acid sequence: CASSPSEGPPPEAFF.